The 16 T cell receptor beta chains below all came from one sample that was sequenced in a study of vaccination effects on CD4 cells after COVID-19. Method: immunoSEQ multiplex PCR; TCRdb's copy keeps in-frame clones and lacks some. Counted here are tens of thousands of clones, approximately 74% occurring once; the ten biggest clones make up 2.5% to 3%. Expansion of antigen-specific CD4+ T cells with viral peptide pools was carried out by the ViraFEST assay before sequencing. Culture lasted about 11 days before CD4+ T cell isolation. Recipients of the vaccine had no prior SARS-CoV-2 infection and negative nucleocapsid antibodies. Their antigens are not known. The sequences come from CD4+ T cells from PBMCs cultured with HCoV-NL63 spike peptides, collected before COVID-19 vaccination. These receptors all stem from a human donor who received a COVID-19 vaccine.

This clone appeared once. The chain has TRBV7-2 and TRBJ2-5, with a weak D call TRBD2 (5 bases). The CDR3 consists of 13 residues. Trimming left V 3 bases short and J 4 bases short, with 9 bases between. The germline CDR1 and CDR2 sequences are SGHTA and FQGNSA. The CDR3 DNA reads as TGTGCCAGCAGCTTGAACAGCGGAGAGACCCAGTACTTC. Translation gives CASSLNSGETQYF. Looking up the rest from reference TRBV7-2 and TRBJ2-5 gives the full variable domain: GAGVSQSPSNKVTEKGKDVELRCDPISGHTALYWYRQSLGQGLEFLIYFQGNSAPDKSGLPSDRFSAERTGGSVSTLTIQRTQQEDSAVYLCASSLNSGETQYFGPGTRLLVL.

The gene calls are TRBV5-4 and TRBJ2-3, with D perhaps matching TRBD1 or TRBD2 (6 bases each). The ends were cut back, 8 bases at V and 1 base at J, with 17 bases in the middle. This CDR3 is 15 amino acids long. Germline lookup yields CDR1 SGHNT and CDR2 YYREEE (reference sequence). CDR3 loop: CASRSGAIGTDTQYF. DNA for the CDR3: TGTGCCAGTCGATCGGGGGCGATTGGCACAGATACGCAGTATTTT.

The chain links TRBV10-3 to TRBJ1-6; D perhaps matches TRBD1 (6 bases). The CDR3 contains 14 residues. V was cut by 9 bases and J by 2 bases, with 11 bases left in between. Germline V CDR1 and CDR2: ENHRY, SYGVKD. In DNA, the CDR3 is TGTGCCATTCGGGGGGGCACCTATAATTCACCCCTCCACTTT. Protein sequence: CAIRGGTYNSPLHF.

The rearrangement uses TRBV24-1 and TRBJ2-3, with D unresolved. The CDR3 runs to 16 residues. Germline CDR1 is KGHDR and CDR2 is SFDVKD. Trimming cost V 3 bases and J 0 bases, with 12 bases left between them. DNA of the CDR3: TGTGCCACCAGTGATCGGGCCCTACTCAGCACAGATACGCAGTATTTT. It is translated as CATSDRALLSTDTQYF.

The chain employs TRBV12-3 or TRBV12-4 and TRBJ1-2, with a tentative D call TRBD1 (6 bases). The CDR3 has 13 amino acids. The V end was cut by 6 bases, the J end by 4 bases, with 12 bases between. CDR3 DNA sequence: TGTGCCAGCAGGCTACAGGGTACCTATGGCTACACCTTC. Protein: CASRLQGTYGYTF.

The chain joins TRBV18 to TRBJ1-1; D remains ambiguous. Germline CDR1 and CDR2: KGHSH and LQKENI. V was shortened by 2 bases and J by 1 base, with 11 bases between the two germline ends. CDR3 length equals 15 residues. The chain's CDR3 is CASSPYNVGNTEAFF. The DNA of the CDR3 is TGTGCCAGCTCACCATATAATGTCGGGAACACTGAAGCTTTCTTT.

V gene TRBV5-1 combines with J gene TRBJ1-1; TRBD1 agrees at 9 bases. Germline CDR1 reads SGHRS; CDR2 reads YFSETQ. The ends lost 6 bases at V and 3 bases at J; junction bases unmatched: 6. The CDR3 contains 14 residues. The CDR3 DNA reads TGCGCCAGCACCAATGGACAGGGGTACACTGAAGCTTTCTTT. It specifies CASTNGQGYTEAFF.

This clone was seen just once. The rearrangement links TRBV5-5 to TRBJ2-1, with D possibly TRBD2 on 6 matching bases. From germline, CDR1 is SGHKS and CDR2 YYEKEE (reference sequence). Deletions cut 2 bases from V and 8 bases from J, with 17 bases between. The CDR3 has 15 amino acids. In DNA, the CDR3 is TGTGCCAGCAGCTTTCGCCCGACTAGTATAGATGAGCAGTTCTTC. It translates to CASSFRPTSIDEQFF.

This clone was counted only a few times. The genes are TRBV29-1 and TRBJ1-1; D is perhaps TRBD1 (6 bases). The V and J ends lost 3 bases and 1 base respectively, with 9 bases between them. The CDR3 spans 13 residues. Germline CDR1 is SQVTM and CDR2 is ANQGSEA. CDR3 loop: CSVDADRNTEAFF. The CDR3, as DNA: TGCAGCGTTGACGCGGACAGGAACACTGAAGCTTTCTTT.

The chain couples TRBV24-1 to TRBJ2-3; D not certain. Trimming left V 4 bases short and J 1 base short, with 8 bases between. CDR3 length: 14 amino acids. Germline loops: CDR1 KGHDR, CDR2 SFDVKD. In DNA form, the CDR3 reads TGTGCCACCAGTGACCCAGACGGCACAGATACGCAGTATTTT. Translated, it gives CATSDPDGTDTQYF.

The chain links TRBV3-1 (or the pseudogene TRBV3-2) to TRBJ1-1; the D gene is possibly TRBD1 (6 bases). This CDR3 spans 13 amino acids. CDR1 is LGHDT and CDR2 is YNNKEL in the germline V gene (reference sequence). Trimming removed 3 bases from V and 4 bases from J, with 9 bases in between. The CDR3 spells CASSQGASTEAFF. In DNA, the CDR3 is TGTGCCAGCAGCCAGGGGGCGAGCACTGAAGCTTTCTTT.

V and J are TRBV18 and TRBJ1-4; TRBD1 agrees at 9 bases. Per germline, CDR1 KGHSH and CDR2 LQKENI. The length of the CDR3 is 14 residues. Trimming took 6 bases from V and 7 from J; bases not matched to a gene: 6. Written as DNA, the CDR3 is TGTGCCAGCTCCCCCGGGACAGGGCCTGAAAAACTGTTTTTT. This translates into CASSPGTGPEKLFF.

J is TRBJ1-5 and V is TRBV4-1, with a possible D match to TRBD1 (5 bases). There are 15 residues in the CDR3. Germline V gives CDR1 MGHRA, CDR2 YSYEKL. Trimming removed 0 bases at V and 2 bases at J, with 8 bases between. Here the CDR3 DNA reads TGCGCCAGCAGCCAAGATCTCAGGGGCAATCAGCCCCAGCATTTT. Translation: CASSQDLRGNQPQHF.

This clone was observed once. The genes are TRBV19 and TRBJ1-1; 8 bases agree with TRBD1. V shed 4 bases and J 1 base; nucleotides not matched to a gene: 5. The CDR3 totals 15 residues. From germline, CDR1 is LNHDA and CDR2 SQIVND (reference sequence). The CDR3 region is CASSTLGQGNTEAFF. The CDR3, as DNA: TGTGCCAGTAGTACCCTAGGACAGGGGAACACTGAAGCTTTCTTT.

This clone has a single count. CDR3 in amino acids: CASSPPGSWGTDTQYF. Here the CDR3 DNA reads TGTGCCAGCTCACCTCCCGGGAGCTGGGGCACAGATACGCAGTATTTT. The genes are TRBV18 and TRBJ2-3; D is perhaps TRBD2 (6 bases). V was trimmed by 3 bases and J by 1 base, leaving 14 bases between them. The length of the CDR3 is 16 residues. The germline V gene has CDR1 KGHSH and CDR2 LQKENI.

V is TRBV6-5 and J is TRBJ1-3, with D hard to call. Germline V gene sequence: CDR1 MNHEY, CDR2 SVGAGI. V dropped 8 bases and J dropped 0 bases, with 8 bases sitting between them. The CDR3 length is 13 residues. DNA of the CDR3: TGTGCCAGCTCGTCTAGCTCTGGAAACACCATATATTTT. Translating gives CASSSSSGNTIYF.